Listed here are 13 T cell receptor beta chains from one sample, sequenced in a study of blood T cell repertoires in COVID-19. Method: immunoSEQ multiplex PCR; TCRdb's copy keeps in-frame clones and lacks some. This sample carries 170,000 or so clones, just under 80% of them seen once, and the ten largest clones take 6.5% to 7%. Sequenced: peripheral blood. The receptors shown here come from a man between 65 and 85 years old with active or convalescent COVID-19.

This clone was seen just once. This chain joins TRBV29-1 and TRBJ2-3; 8 nucleotides agree with TRBD1. CDR1 SQVTM and CDR2 ANQGSEA come from the germline V gene. The CDR3 contains 13 residues. The V segment lost 6 bases and the J segment 5 bases; nucleotides outside the gene matches: 7. CDR3 nucleotide sequence: TGCAGCGTCGGACAGGGTAACGGAGATACGCAGTATTTT. It translates to CSVGQGNGDTQYF.

The genes are TRBV9 and TRBJ2-2, with 7 nucleotides matching TRBD2. CDR1 is SGDLS and CDR2 is YYNGEE in the germline V gene. J gave up 6 bases and V 8 bases, and 10 bases lay outside the gene matches. The CDR3 extends over 14 amino acids. As DNA, the CDR3 is TGTGCCAGTCACCCGGGACTACTTCCCGGGGAGCTGTTTTTT. It codes for CASHPGLLPGELFF.

The chain joins TRBV14 to TRBJ2-1; D is perhaps TRBD2 (6 bases). The CDR3 spans 13 residues. V was cut by 4 bases and J by 4 bases, with 8 bases left in between. Germline CDR1 and CDR2: SGHDN and FVKESK. CDR3 amino acids: CASSPGVYNEQFF. Written as DNA, the CDR3 is TGTGCCAGCAGCCCGGGGGTTTACAATGAGCAGTTCTTC.

The J gene is TRBJ2-1, the V gene TRBV7-3, with 7 bases lining up with TRBD2. CDR3 length equals 17 residues. After removal of 2 bases from V and 2 bases from J, the junction contained 9 bases not matched to a gene. From germline, CDR1 is SGHTA and CDR2 FQGTGA. CDR3 protein: CASSLSGRREPYNEQFF. The CDR3 DNA sequence: TGTGCCAGCAGCTTATCGGGGAGGCGGGAGCCCTACAATGAGCAGTTCTTC.

V usage is TRBV6-6 and J usage is TRBJ1-2, with a weak D call TRBD1 (5 bases). CDR1 is MNHNY and CDR2 is SVGAGI in the germline V gene (reference sequence). The CDR3 is 15 residues long. V was pared by 2 bases and J by 0 bases, with 10 bases between. DNA of the CDR3: TGTGCCAGCAGTTACGGGGCAGAAGCTAACTATGGCTACACCTTC. It is translated as CASSYGAEANYGYTF.

This sequence joins TRBV29-1 and TRBJ1-1; TRBD1 matches at 10 bases. The germline V gene has CDR1 SQVTM and CDR2 ANQGSEA. The CDR3 runs to 14 residues. V was clipped by 7 bases and J by 2 bases; unmatched bases: 7. The CDR3 reads CSAYPTGGNTEAFF. As DNA, the CDR3 is TGCAGCGCCTACCCGACAGGGGGCAACACTGAAGCTTTCTTT.

The rearrangement links TRBV30 to TRBJ1-1, with 8 bases matching TRBD1. The J segment lost 5 bases and the V segment lost 2 bases, leaving 10 bases of the junction unmatched. CDR1 and CDR2 from the germline V gene are GTSNPN and SVGIG (reference sequence). CDR3 length equals 15 residues. As DNA, the CDR3 is TGTGCCTGGAGTCCGATACAGGGGGGATTAACTGAAGCTTTCTTT. Translation: CAWSPIQGGLTEAFF.

CDR3 residues: CASYPGGNHNEQFF. In nucleotides, the CDR3 is TGTGCCAGTTATCCAGGGGGCAACCACAATGAGCAGTTCTTC. The rearrangement joins TRBV19 to TRBJ2-1; 8 bases line up with TRBD1. J was trimmed by 5 bases and V by 8 bases; bases with no gene match: 8. The CDR3 is 14 amino acids. Germline V gene data show CDR1 as LNHDA and CDR2 as SQIVND (reference sequence).

CDR3 sequence: CASSVTGLEAFF. CDR3 in DNA: TGTGCCAGTAGTGTGACAGGCCTTGAAGCTTTCTTT. The chain joins TRBV19 to TRBJ1-1; D perhaps matches TRBD1 (6 bases). CDR1 and CDR2 (germline): LNHDA, SQIVND (reference sequence). This CDR3 comprises 12 residues. The V and J ends lost 5 bases and 7 bases respectively, with 11 bases between them. Full variable domain (remainder filled in from reference TRBV19 and TRBJ1-1): DGGITQSPKYLFRKEGQNVTLSCEQNLNHDAMYWYRQDPGQGLRLIYYSQIVNDFQKGDIAEGYSVSREKKESFPLTVTSAQKNPTAFYLCASSVTGLEAFFGQGTRLTVV.

The genes are TRBV11-2 and TRBJ1-4; TRBD1 agrees at 9 bases. CDR1 is SGHAT, CDR2 FQNNGV, per germline. V trimming: 0 bases; J trimming: 5 bases; junction bases outside the gene matches: 4. The CDR3 is 16 residues long. In nucleotides, the CDR3 is TGTGCCAGCAGCTTAGACCCCGGGACAGGGAATGAAAAACTGTTTTTT. Translated, it gives CASSLDPGTGNEKLFF.

The gene calls are TRBV27 and TRBJ2-3, with D tentatively TRBD1 (6 bases). This CDR3 is built from 14 residues. Germline loops: CDR1 MNHEY, CDR2 SMNVEV (reference sequence). Trimming cost V 6 bases and J 2 bases, with 12 bases left between them. CDR3: CASSRTVTTDTQYF. CDR3 DNA: TGTGCCAGCAGCCGGACAGTTACCACAGATACGCAGTATTTT.

This chain links TRBV6-2 or TRBV6-3 with TRBJ2-5; D is unclear. Looked up from germline, CDR1 is MNHEY and CDR2 is SVGEGT. V lost 3 bases, J lost 5 bases, and 4 bases lay in between. The CDR3 length is 11 residues. CDR3 sequence reads: CASSYLETQYF. The CDR3 coding sequence is TGTGCCAGCAGTTATCTCGAGACCCAGTACTTC.

This clone came up once. V and J are TRBV29-1 and TRBJ2-7, with TRBD2 identical over 7 bases. V trimming: 4 bases; J trimming: 6 bases; junction bases outside the gene matches: 9. The germline CDR1 and CDR2 sequences are SQVTM and ANQGSEA. The CDR3 is 13 residues long. The CDR3 region has the DNA TGCAGCGTTGCGGGACGGGGGGAGGGCGAGCAGTACTTC. Translating it yields CSVAGRGEGEQYF.